This is a list of T cell receptor beta chains from one sample in a study of shared T cell receptors in the human thymus. Profiling relied on immunoSEQ multiplex PCR, and the TCRdb table lists in-frame clones only, not all of them. Here the sample spans hundreds of thousands of clones, roughly 90% being singletons. The same sample was also studied in work on human thymus T cells.

Sequenced: thymocytes. The origin of the receptors is a boy under two years old with a congenital heart defect. Both conserved end residues are trimmed from each CDR3. Expanded clones get a size class; other rows say once, few or many, or leave the size out.

TRBV7-7,NA,TRBJ1-2,13,ASSYARDRGIGYT
TRBV5-4,NA,TRBJ2-3,15,ASSLEVSEESTDTQY
TRBV2,few,TRBJ2-2,17,ASSEALTWGSGNTGELF
TRBV21-1,NA,TRBJ2-1,11,ASSPRRANEQF
TRBV7-8,NA,TRBJ2-5,13,ASSLGRAGGETQY
TRBV4-2,NA,TRBJ1-3,18,ASSSWPEGSGFLSGNTIY
TRBV5-1,NA,TRBJ2-1,11,ASSGGRYNEQF
TRBV6-1,NA,TRBJ2-7,10,AIQTGNYEQY
TRBV7-2,NA,TRBJ2-2,12,ASRSSENTGELF
TRBV9,NA,TRBJ2-7,15,ASSVGLLRGKGYEQY
TRBV9,NA,TRBJ1-1,15,ASSVTLGQPGFTEAF
TRBV25-1,NA,TRBJ1-4,16,ASRHAERTGGSGEKLF
TRBV27,NA,TRBJ2-7,17,ASSLRAQRGLRAPYEQY
TRBV15,NA,TRBJ2-7,15,ATSRELAGQGSYEQY
TRBV18,NA,TRBJ2-7,13,ASSPTRTEAYEQY
TRBV27,NA,TRBJ2-7,17,ASSLSSAGCKGSTYEQY
TRBV14,NA,TRBJ1-1,12,ASSPGLYNTEAF
TRBV2,NA,TRBJ2-5,13,ASSEGTSGMETQY
TRBV23-1,NA,TRBJ2-2,12,ASSGTLNTGELF
TRBV27,once,TRBJ2-5,13,ASSSQQGAGETQY
TRBV11-2,few,TRBJ2-7,10,ASSLGVYEQY
TRBV29-1,NA,TRBJ2-7,11,SVEAGQGHEQY
TRBV6-5,once,TRBJ2-7,13,ASSYSRGQRHEQY
TRBV7-2,NA,TRBJ2-1,13,ASSLRLAGYNEQF
TRBV18,NA,TRBJ2-4,14,ASSPPGAKAKNIQY
TRBV15,NA,TRBJ2-3,14,ATRSRGPRGTDTQY
TRBV27,NA,TRBJ1-2,12,ASSPTGGEWGYT
TRBV7-6,NA,TRBJ2-7,14,ASSLGLAGVSYEQY
TRBV5-6,NA,TRBJ1-3,15,ASSSGQNEKAGNTIY
TRBV7-8,NA,TRBJ2-3,15,ASSLSQLAGDTDTQY
TRBV6-5,NA,TRBJ2-1,11,AAGAHRYNEQF
TRBV7-6,NA,TRBJ2-3,14,ASSPQTRARTDTQY
TRBV4-3,NA,TRBJ2-3,14,ASSQGGTSASDTQY
TRBV7-7,NA,TRBJ2-5,13,ASSPDRALGETQY
TRBV4-2,NA,TRBJ1-1,14,ASSQTQGPVLAEAF
TRBV5-8,NA,TRBJ1-5,14,ASSLERWNSNQPQH
TRBV7-2,NA,TRBJ2-5,13,ASSHGLAGWETQY
TRBV4-2,NA,TRBJ2-1,11,ASSPRRPEKQF
TRBV18,once,TRBJ1-3,14,ASSPLVKRLGSTIY
TRBV7-9,NA,TRBJ2-3,10,ASSLGLDTQY
TRBV5-1,NA,TRBJ2-1,14,ASSLGGQVILNEQF
TRBV4-3,NA,TRBJ1-2,11,ASSQGAGVGYT
TRBV19,few,TRBJ2-7,13,ASRGPGQGTYEQY
TRBV28,NA,TRBJ2-7,14,ASSTLRGGPSYEQY
TRBV7-3,NA,TRBJ2-7,10,ASSNRGGEQY